Each of the 8 T cell receptor beta chains below was sequenced from the same sample in a study of monozygotic twins with inflammatory bowel disease. Using the 5' RACE reads, TCRdb records one entry per CDR3 protein without DNA. The listing records 300,000 to 400,000 distinct CDR3 sequences. Sequencing was performed on blood. These receptors originate from a human donor with ulcerative colitis or Crohn's disease, or a healthy co-twin of an affected twin (not recorded which).

The V and J genes are TRBV5-1 and TRBJ1-1. Per germline, CDR1 SGHRS and CDR2 YFSETQ. This CDR3 is 13 amino acids long. This chain's CDR3 is CASSLSLGTEAIF.

CDR3: CASSVNRDRGHSVIEQFF. This rearrangement joins TRBV25-1 to TRBJ2-1; as DNA is missing, the TRBD1 call by TCRdb cannot be tested. CDR1 is MGHDK, CDR2 SYGVNS, per germline. This CDR3 is 18 amino acids long.

This chain joins TRBV5-1 and TRBJ2-1; TCRdb calls TRBD2, which cannot be checked without DNA. Germline assignment: CDR1 SGHRS and CDR2 YFSETQ. The CDR3 is 16 amino acids. This CDR3 is CASSLEGLREYNEQFF.

The chain has TRBV29-1 and TRBJ1-1. In germline, CDR1 is SQVTM, CDR2 ANQGSEA. The CDR3 runs to 12 residues. This CDR3 reads CSVAPMNTEAFF.

This chain joins TRBV15 and TRBJ2-7. Germline V gene data show CDR1 as LNHNV and CDR2 as YYDKDF (reference sequence). The CDR3 is 14 amino acids. This CDR3 reads CATSRDQKAYEQYF.

The genes are TRBV29-1 and TRBJ1-2. Germline V lookup: CDR1 SQVTM, CDR2 ANQGSEA. The CDR3 is 16 residues long. The CDR3: CSVETRREQSNYGYTF.

The chain uses TRBV6-2 or TRBV6-3 and TRBJ2-7; no DNA is available, so the TRBD2 call from TCRdb remains unchecked. The CDR3 has 17 amino acids. CDR1 is MNHEY and CDR2 is SVGEGT in the germline V gene. The CDR3 is CASRPPGLAGILNEQYF.

This chain connects TRBV24-1 to TRBJ1-4; the D call from TCRdb, TRBD1, cannot be confirmed without DNA. This CDR3 has 15 residues. Germline V gene data show CDR1 as KGHDR and CDR2 as SFDVKD. The CDR3 region is CATSEPTGGGEKLFF.